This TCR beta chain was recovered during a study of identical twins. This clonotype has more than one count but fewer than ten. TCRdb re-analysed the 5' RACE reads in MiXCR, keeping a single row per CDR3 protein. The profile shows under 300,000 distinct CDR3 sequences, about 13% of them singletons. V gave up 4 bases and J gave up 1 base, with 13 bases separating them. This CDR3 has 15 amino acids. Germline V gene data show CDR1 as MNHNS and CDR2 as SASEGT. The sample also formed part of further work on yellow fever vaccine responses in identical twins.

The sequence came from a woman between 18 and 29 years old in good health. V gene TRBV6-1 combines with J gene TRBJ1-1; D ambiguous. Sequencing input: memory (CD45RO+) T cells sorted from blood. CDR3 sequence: CASSGVGRANTEAFF. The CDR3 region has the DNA TGTGCCAGCAGTGGAGTCGGTCGCGCGAACACTGAAGCTTTCTTT.